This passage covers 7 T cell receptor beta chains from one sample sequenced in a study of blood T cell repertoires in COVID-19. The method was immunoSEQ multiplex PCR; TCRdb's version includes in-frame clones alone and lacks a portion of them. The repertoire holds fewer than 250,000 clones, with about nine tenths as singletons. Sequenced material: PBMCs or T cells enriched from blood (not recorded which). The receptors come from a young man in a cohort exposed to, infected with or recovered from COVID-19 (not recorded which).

CDR3 sequence (DNA): TGTGCCATCAGTGTAGGGACAGGGAGGATGAACACTGAAGCTTTCTTT. Amino acids: CAISVGTGRMNTEAFF. The rearrangement joins TRBV10-3 to TRBJ1-1; TRBD1 agrees at 9 bases. With 4 bases clipped from V and 0 bases from J, the junction kept 6 bases outside the gene matches. Germline assignment: CDR1 ENHRY and CDR2 SYGVKD. This CDR3 is 16 amino acids long.

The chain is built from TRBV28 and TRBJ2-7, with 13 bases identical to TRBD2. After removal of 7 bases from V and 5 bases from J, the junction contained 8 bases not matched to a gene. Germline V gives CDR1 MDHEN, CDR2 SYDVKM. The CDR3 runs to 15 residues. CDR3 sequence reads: CASTRTSGSGDEQYF. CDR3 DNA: TGTGCCAGCACCCGGACTAGCGGGAGTGGTGACGAGCAGTACTTC.

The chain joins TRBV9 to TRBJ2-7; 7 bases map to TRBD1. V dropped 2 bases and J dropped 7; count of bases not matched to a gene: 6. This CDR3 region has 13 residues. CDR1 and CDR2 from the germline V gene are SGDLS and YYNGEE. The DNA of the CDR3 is TGTGCCAGCAGCGTGGGGACAGAGGGTGAGCAGTACTTC. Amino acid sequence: CASSVGTEGEQYF.

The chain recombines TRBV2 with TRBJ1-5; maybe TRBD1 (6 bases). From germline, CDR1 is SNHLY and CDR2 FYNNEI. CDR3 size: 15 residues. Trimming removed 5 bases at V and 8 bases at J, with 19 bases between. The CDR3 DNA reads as TGTGCCAGCAGTTGGGGCGAGGGGGTGTCCAAGCCCCAGCATTTT. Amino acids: CASSWGEGVSKPQHF.

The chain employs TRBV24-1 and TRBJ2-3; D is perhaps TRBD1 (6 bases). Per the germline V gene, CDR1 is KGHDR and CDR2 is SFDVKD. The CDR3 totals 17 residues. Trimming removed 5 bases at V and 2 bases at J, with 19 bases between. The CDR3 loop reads CATSVSKRGYSTDTQYF. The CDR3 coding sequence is TGTGCCACCAGTGTTTCCAAGAGGGGGTATTCCACAGATACGCAGTATTTT.

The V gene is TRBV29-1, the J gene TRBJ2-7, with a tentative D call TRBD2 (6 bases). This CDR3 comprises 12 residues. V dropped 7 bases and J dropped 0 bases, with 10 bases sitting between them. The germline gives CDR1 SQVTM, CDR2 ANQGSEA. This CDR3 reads CSAGSSSYEQYF. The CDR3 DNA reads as TGCAGCGCCGGGAGTAGCTCCTACGAGCAGTACTTC.

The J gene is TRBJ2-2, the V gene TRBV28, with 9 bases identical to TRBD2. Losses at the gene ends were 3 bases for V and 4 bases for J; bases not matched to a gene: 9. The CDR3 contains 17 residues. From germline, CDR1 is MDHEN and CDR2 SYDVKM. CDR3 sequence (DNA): TGTGCCAGCAGTTTCTATCGTAGCGGGAGAGGCACCGGGGAGCTGTTTTTT. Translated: CASSFYRSGRGTGELFF.